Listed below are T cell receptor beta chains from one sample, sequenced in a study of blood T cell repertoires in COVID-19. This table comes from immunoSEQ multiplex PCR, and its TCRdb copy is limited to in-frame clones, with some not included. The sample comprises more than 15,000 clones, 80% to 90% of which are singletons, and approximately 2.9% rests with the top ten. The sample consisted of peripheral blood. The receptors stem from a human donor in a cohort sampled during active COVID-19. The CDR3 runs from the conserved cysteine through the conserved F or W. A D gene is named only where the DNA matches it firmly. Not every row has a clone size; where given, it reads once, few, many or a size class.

CDR3: CASSDHLFWQGGNSPLHF
DNA: TGTGCCAGCAGTGATCACCTGTTTTGGCAGGGGGGTAATTCACCCCTCCACTTT
size: few
V: TRBV6-1
J: TRBJ1-6
D: TRBD1

CDR3: CASSLGFRGAGELFF
DNA: TGTGCCAGCAGCTTAGGGTTCAGGGGGGCCGGGGAGCTGTTTTTT
size: -
V: TRBV7-2
J: TRBJ2-2
D: -

CDR3: CASSRRSGTGPNSGSYEQYF
DNA: TGCGCCAGCAGTCGCCGAAGTGGGACAGGGCCTAATTCCGGCTCCTACGAGCAGTACTTC
size: -
V: TRBV23-1
J: TRBJ2-7
D: TRBD1

CDR3: CSARLRDEQFF
DNA: TGCAGTGCTAGATTGCGGGATGAGCAGTTCTTC
size: -
V: TRBV20-1
J: TRBJ2-1
D: -

CDR3: CASSLAGATEAFF
DNA: TGCGCCAGCAGCTTGGCAGGGGCCACTGAAGCTTTCTTT
size: -
V: TRBV5-1
J: TRBJ1-1
D: -

CDR3: CASSPRQGEKLFF
DNA: TGCGCCAGCAGCCCGCGACAGGGCGAAAAACTGTTTTTT
size: -
V: TRBV5-1
J: TRBJ1-4
D: TRBD1

CDR3: CASSLQAGFYNEQFF
DNA: TGTGCCAGCAGCTTACAGGCGGGGTTCTACAATGAGCAGTTCTTC
size: -
V: TRBV7-3
J: TRBJ2-1
D: -

CDR3: CASSQGGGLAGGWAPTDTQYF
DNA: TGCGCCAGCAGCCAAGGGGGGGGACTAGCGGGAGGTTGGGCCCCCACAGATACGCAGTATTTT
size: once
V: TRBV4-1
J: TRBJ2-3
D: TRBD2

CDR3: CASSPLHREGTDTQYF
DNA: TGCGCCAGCAGCCCCTTACACAGGGAAGGCACAGATACGCAGTATTTT
size: once
V: TRBV4-1
J: TRBJ2-3
D: -

CDR3: CASRVTGFEYGYTF
DNA: TGCGCCAGCAGGGTTACAGGGTTCGAGTATGGCTACACCTTC
size: -
V: TRBV5-1
J: TRBJ1-2
D: -

CDR3: CASSIETGVRGYTF
DNA: TGTGCCAGTAGTATCGAGACAGGGGTACGTGGCTACACCTTC
size: -
V: TRBV19
J: TRBJ1-2
D: TRBD1

CDR3: CASSYGLADSYNEQFF
DNA: TGTGCCAGCAGTTACGGACTAGCGGATTCCTACAATGAGCAGTTCTTC
size: -
V: TRBV7-8
J: TRBJ2-1
D: TRBD2

CDR3: CASSLDGIPTGELFF
DNA: TGTGCCAGCAGTTTAGACGGGATACCCACCGGGGAGCTGTTTTTT
size: -
V: TRBV28
J: TRBJ2-2
D: -

CDR3: CASSLRTGAYEQYF
DNA: TGTGCCAGCAGCCTTCGGACTGGGGCCTACGAGCAGTACTTC
size: -
V: TRBV14
J: TRBJ2-7
D: -

CDR3: CASRVGLGQPQHF
DNA: TGTGCCAGCAGGGTGGGGCTCGGTCAGCCCCAGCATTTT
size: -
V: TRBV27
J: TRBJ1-5
D: -

CDR3: CASSELLGRARTSDGYTF
DNA: TGTGCCAGCAGTGAACTTCTTGGCAGGGCAAGAACATCAGATGGCTACACCTTC
size: -
V: TRBV6-1
J: TRBJ1-2
D: -

CDR3: CASSLGDRGSTDTQYF
DNA: TGTGCCAGCAGCTTAGGTGACAGGGGAAGCACAGATACGCAGTATTTT
size: -
V: TRBV11-3
J: TRBJ2-3
D: TRBD1

CDR3: CASSSPRMNTEAFF
DNA: TGTGCCAGCAGCTCCCCCAGGATGAACACTGAAGCTTTCTTT
size: -
V: TRBV5-4
J: TRBJ1-1
D: -

CDR3: CASSRGPANVLTF
DNA: TGTGCCAGCAGTCGCGGTCCGGCCAACGTCCTGACTTTC
size: -
V: TRBV6-5
J: TRBJ2-6
D: -

CDR3: CASRQDSSTDTQYF
DNA: TGTGCCAGCCGACAGGACTCTAGCACAGATACGCAGTATTTT
size: -
V: TRBV19
J: TRBJ2-3
D: -

CDR3: CASISSTDTQYF
DNA: TGTGCCAGCATTTCGAGCACAGATACGCAGTATTTT
size: -
V: TRBV28
J: TRBJ2-3
D: -

CDR3: CAWTPRLQGSGELFF
DNA: TGTGCCTGGACCCCAAGGCTTCAGGGCTCCGGGGAGCTGTTTTTT
size: -
V: TRBV30
J: TRBJ2-2
D: -

CDR3: CASRLITGVHSYEQYF
DNA: TGTGCAAGTCGCTTAATTACAGGGGTCCACTCCTACGAGCAGTACTTC
size: -
V: TRBV12-2
J: TRBJ2-7
D: -

CDR3: CASSLAWVGGYEQYF
DNA: TGTGCCAGCAGCTTAGCGTGGGTAGGGGGCTACGAGCAGTACTTC
size: -
V: TRBV11-2
J: TRBJ2-7
D: -

CDR3: CASSLTVLQTQYF
DNA: TGTGCCAGCAGCTTGACAGTCCTGCAGACCCAGTACTTC
size: -
V: TRBV11-3
J: TRBJ2-5
D: -

CDR3: CASSPGLGAADTQYF
DNA: TGTGCTAGCAGCCCTGGTTTAGGCGCGGCAGATACGCAGTATTTT
size: -
V: TRBV7-7
J: TRBJ2-3
D: -

CDR3: CASSLGGTSGQNEQFF
DNA: TGCGCCAGCAGCTTGGGAGGGACTAGCGGGCAAAATGAGCAGTTCTTC
size: -
V: TRBV5-1
J: TRBJ2-1
D: TRBD2

CDR3: CASSRGRDQPQHF
DNA: TGTGCCAGCTCACGTGGTCGGGATCAGCCCCAGCATTTT
size: once
V: TRBV18
J: TRBJ1-5
D: -

CDR3: CASSIQGAETEAFF
DNA: TGTGCCAGCAGCATCCAGGGGGCTGAAACTGAAGCTTTCTTT
size: -
V: TRBV7-9
J: TRBJ1-1
D: TRBD1

CDR3: CASSLTMDRVGEQYF
DNA: TGTGCCAGCAGCCTTACAATGGACAGGGTTGGCGAGCAGTACTTC
size: -
V: TRBV11-2
J: TRBJ2-7
D: TRBD1

CDR3: CASSYPPVTQYF
DNA: TGTGCCAGCAGTTACCCCCCCGTGACCCAGTACTTC
size: once
V: TRBV6-2/TRBV6-3
J: TRBJ2-5
D: -

CDR3: CASSLGGFGGELFF
DNA: TGTGCCAGCAGCTTAGGAGGTTTCGGAGGGGAGCTGTTTTTT
size: -
V: TRBV7-2
J: TRBJ2-2
D: -

CDR3: CASSLTGQGNEKLFF
DNA: TGTGCCAGCAGCTTAACAGGACAGGGTAATGAAAAACTGTTTTTT
size: -
V: TRBV5-8
J: TRBJ1-4
D: TRBD1

CDR3: CASSPYQIEAFF
DNA: TGTGCCAGCTCACCATACCAGATTGAAGCTTTCTTT
size: -
V: TRBV18
J: TRBJ1-1
D: -

CDR3: CASSINREGPQHF
DNA: TGTGCCAGTAGTATAAACAGGGAAGGACCCCAGCATTTT
size: few
V: TRBV19
J: TRBJ1-5
D: -

CDR3: CASSPSGKYETQYF
DNA: TGTGCCAGCTCACCATCAGGGAAGTACGAGACCCAGTACTTC
size: -
V: TRBV18
J: TRBJ2-5
D: -

CDR3: CASSKQGGGYTF
DNA: TGTGCCAGCAGCAAACAGGGGGGCGGCTACACCTTC
size: -
V: TRBV14
J: TRBJ1-2
D: TRBD1

CDR3: CASSYSSGEGYEQYF
DNA: TGTGCCAGCAGTTACTCCTCGGGGGAGGGTTACGAGCAGTACTTC
size: -
V: TRBV6-5
J: TRBJ2-7
D: TRBD2

CDR3: CASSSAGGPGNTIYF
DNA: TGTGCCAGCAGTTCGGCAGGGGGACCTGGAAACACCATATATTTT
size: -
V: TRBV28
J: TRBJ1-3
D: TRBD1

CDR3: CASSLRQGEWETQYF
DNA: TGTGCCAGCAGCTTAAGACAGGGGGAATGGGAGACCCAGTACTTC
size: once
V: TRBV7-9
J: TRBJ2-5
D: TRBD1

CDR3: CASTKGQFHSGNTIYF
DNA: TGTGCCAGCACCAAGGGACAGTTTCACTCTGGAAACACCATATATTTT
size: -
V: TRBV28
J: TRBJ1-3
D: TRBD1

CDR3: CASRGIAREDEQYF
DNA: TGTGCCAGCAGGGGGATCGCCAGGGAAGACGAGCAGTACTTC
size: -
V: TRBV2
J: TRBJ2-7
D: -

CDR3: CASSLVEQRSSYNEQFF
DNA: TGCGCCAGCAGCTTGGTAGAACAGCGGAGCTCCTACAATGAGCAGTTCTTC
size: -
V: TRBV5-1
J: TRBJ2-1
D: -

CDR3: CASSNPNSNNEQFF
DNA: TGTGCCAGCAGCAACCCTAATTCTAACAATGAGCAGTTCTTC
size: -
V: TRBV21-1
J: TRBJ2-1
D: -

CDR3: CASSQTSGHYEQYF
DNA: TGTGCCAGCAGCCAAACTAGCGGCCACTACGAGCAGTACTTC
size: -
V: TRBV3-1/TRBV3-2
J: TRBJ2-7
D: TRBD2

CDR3: CASSLAGGKGTNEQFF
DNA: TGTGCCAGCAGTTTAGCGGGAGGGAAGGGGACCAATGAGCAGTTCTTC
size: -
V: TRBV28
J: TRBJ2-1
D: TRBD2

CDR3: CASSLGGTIGYTF
DNA: TGCGCCAGCAGCTTGGGGGGCACGATCGGCTACACCTTC
size: -
V: TRBV5-1
J: TRBJ1-2
D: -

CDR3: CASSSPPGAGAGYEQYF
DNA: TGTGCCAGCAGCTCACCCCCCGGGGCGGGAGCTGGGTACGAGCAGTACTTC
size: -
V: TRBV7-2
J: TRBJ2-7
D: TRBD2

CDR3: CASSGYPGTGTGTEAFF
DNA: TGTGCCAGCAGTGGATATCCCGGGACAGGGACCGGGACTGAAGCTTTCTTT
size: -
V: TRBV25-1
J: TRBJ1-1
D: TRBD1

CDR3: CASSSQIAGEQFF
DNA: TGCGCCAGCAGCTCCCAGATAGCGGGTGAGCAGTTCTTC
size: -
V: TRBV5-1
J: TRBJ2-1
D: TRBD2

CDR3: CASSNPGEKNIQYF
DNA: TGTGCCAGTAGTAACCCAGGGGAAAAAAACATTCAGTACTTC
size: -
V: TRBV19
J: TRBJ2-4
D: -

CDR3: CASSSRTGEHEQYF
DNA: TGTGCCAGCAGCTCCAGGACAGGGGAACACGAGCAGTACTTC
size: -
V: TRBV7-6
J: TRBJ2-7
D: TRBD1

CDR3: CASSPGLAGGIYEQFF
DNA: TGTGCCAGCAGCCCGGGACTAGCGGGAGGGATTTATGAGCAGTTCTTC
size: -
V: TRBV9
J: TRBJ2-1
D: TRBD2